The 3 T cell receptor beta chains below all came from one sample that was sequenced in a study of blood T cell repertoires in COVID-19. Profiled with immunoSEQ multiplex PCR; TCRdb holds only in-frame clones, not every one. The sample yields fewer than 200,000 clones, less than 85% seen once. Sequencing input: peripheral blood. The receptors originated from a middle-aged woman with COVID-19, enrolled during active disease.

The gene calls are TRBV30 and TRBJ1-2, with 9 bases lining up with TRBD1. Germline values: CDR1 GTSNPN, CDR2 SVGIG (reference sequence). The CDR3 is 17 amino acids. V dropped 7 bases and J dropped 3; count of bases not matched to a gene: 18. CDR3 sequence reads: CAYAPGQGGGRDYGYTF. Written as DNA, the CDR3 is TGTGCCTACGCGCCGGGACAGGGTGGGGGCCGGGACTATGGCTACACCTTC.

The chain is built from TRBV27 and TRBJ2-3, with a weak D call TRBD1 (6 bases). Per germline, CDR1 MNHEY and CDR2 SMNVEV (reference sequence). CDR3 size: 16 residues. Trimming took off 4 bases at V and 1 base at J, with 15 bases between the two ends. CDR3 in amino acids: CASSSTQGRGTDTQYF. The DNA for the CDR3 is TGTGCCAGCAGTTCAACACAGGGTCGAGGCACAGATACGCAGTATTTT.

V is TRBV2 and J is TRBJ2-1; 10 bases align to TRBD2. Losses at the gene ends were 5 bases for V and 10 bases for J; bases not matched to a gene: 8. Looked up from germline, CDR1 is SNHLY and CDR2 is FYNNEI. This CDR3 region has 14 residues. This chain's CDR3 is CASSPERGGLEQFF. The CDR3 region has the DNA TGTGCCAGCAGTCCCGAGCGGGGGGGCTTGGAGCAGTTCTTC.